These 11 T cell receptor beta chains were all obtained from the same sample, sequenced in a study of cytomegalovirus exposure and HLA in healthy donors. Clones were read by immunoSEQ multiplex PCR, and TCRdb kept only the in-frame ones, dropping some. Of some 250,000 clones listed, roughly 89% were seen once; the top ten hold more than 0.35%. The sequenced sample was PBMCs. All receptors come from a woman aged 18-29 years in good health and CMV-seronegative.

The CDR3 coding sequence is TGTGCCAGCAGACCAGACACAGATACGCAGTATTTT. Amino acid sequence: CASRPDTDTQYF. The genes are TRBV7-2 and TRBJ2-3; no firm D call. The CDR3 sequence is 12 residues long. CDR1 SGHTA and CDR2 FQGNSA come from the germline V gene. V shed 6 bases and J shed 2 bases, with 6 bases lying between them. Based on the CDR3 plus reference TRBV7-2 and TRBJ2-3, the full variable domain is GAGVSQSPSNKVTEKGKDVELRCDPISGHTALYWYRQSLGQGLEFLIYFQGNSAPDKSGLPSDRFSAERTGGSVSTLTIQRTQQEDSAVYLCASRPDTDTQYFGPGTRLTVL.

This chain uses TRBV7-3 with TRBJ1-1; 8 positions match TRBD1. This CDR3 contains 13 residues. After removal of 5 bases from V and 11 bases from J, the junction contained 10 bases not matched to a gene. CDR1 and CDR2 from the germline V gene are SGHTA and FQGTGA. CDR3 amino acids: CASSQTGAGIAFF. DNA for the CDR3: TGTGCCAGCAGCCAGACAGGGGCGGGGATCGCTTTCTTT.

V and J are TRBV6-6 and TRBJ1-1, with D unresolved. V was shortened by 5 bases and J by 1 base, with 8 bases between the two germline ends. Germline CDR1 is MNHNY and CDR2 is SVGAGI (reference sequence). This CDR3 has 13 amino acids. The CDR3 region has the DNA TGTGCCAGCAGTCCCCGACAGAACACTGAAGCTTTCTTT. This translates into CASSPRQNTEAFF.

This chain connects TRBV5-6 to TRBJ1-6, with 8 bases aligning to TRBD1. Germline assignment: CDR1 SGHDT and CDR2 YYEEEE. The length of the CDR3 is 17 residues. V was pared by 0 bases and J by 8 bases, with 10 bases of the junction left unmatched. The CDR3 bases are TGTGCCAGCAGCTTGGGGACAGGGTACCCGGTGGATTCACCCCTCCACTTT. Translation: CASSLGTGYPVDSPLHF.

This clone has just one count. The rearrangement links TRBV7-2 to TRBJ1-1; 7 bases align to TRBD1. Trimming took 4 bases from V and 7 from J; bases not matched to a gene: 6. Germline V CDR1 and CDR2: SGHTA, FQGNSA. The length of the CDR3 is 13 residues. This CDR3 reads CASSSTRDSEAFF. The CDR3 bases are TGTGCCAGCAGCTCAACCCGGGACAGTGAAGCTTTCTTT.

This chain links TRBV2 with TRBJ2-7; D possibly corresponds to TRBD1 (5 bases). Germline assignment: CDR1 SNHLY and CDR2 FYNNEI. The V end lost 3 bases, the J end lost 0 bases, and 12 bases lay between the germline ends. The CDR3 has 15 amino acids. The CDR3 DNA is TGTGCCAGCAGTGATGGGGCAGGAAGCTCCTACGAGCAGTACGTC. This translates into CASSDGAGSSYEQYV.

This sequence joins TRBV13 and TRBJ2-2, with D perhaps matching TRBD1 (5 bases). Per the germline V gene, CDR1 is PRHDT and CDR2 is FYEKMQ (reference sequence). Trimming cost V 5 bases and J 5 bases, with 12 bases left between them. This CDR3 comprises 14 residues. CDR3 in DNA: TGTGCCAGCAGCCTCCCAGGACAAACCGGGGAGCTGTTTTTT. Protein: CASSLPGQTGELFF.

J is TRBJ1-2 and V is TRBV5-6; D is unclear. This CDR3 spans 14 amino acids. V lost 0 bases and J lost 0, with 6 bases in between. Germline V gene lookup returns CDR1 SGHDT and CDR2 YYEEEE. CDR3 sequence (DNA): TGTGCCAGCAGCTTGGGGGAGTCTAACTATGGCTACACCTTC. Translating gives CASSLGESNYGYTF.

The chain joins TRBV6-5 to TRBJ2-1; 11 nucleotides match TRBD1. The V segment lost 4 bases and the J segment 5 bases; nucleotides outside the gene matches: 7. The germline gives CDR1 MNHEY, CDR2 SVGAGI. This CDR3 has 16 residues. The CDR3 DNA sequence: TGTGCCAGCAGTTCATGGACAGGGGGCCTCCACAATGAGCAGTTCTTC. Translation gives CASSSWTGGLHNEQFF.

This clone was picked up a small number of times. CDR3 bases: TGTGCCAGCAGGGTAGGAGGGTTATACCAGCCCCAGCATTTT. Translation gives CASRVGGLYQPQHF. The rearrangement joins TRBV28 to TRBJ1-5; D not certain. Trimming took 6 bases from V and 7 from J, leaving 16 bases between them. Germline values: CDR1 MDHEN, CDR2 SYDVKM. This CDR3 spans 14 amino acids.

This chain links TRBV5-1 with TRBJ2-1; 9 nucleotides agree with TRBD2. V lost 4 bases to trimming and J lost 7 bases; unmatched junction nucleotides: 6. The CDR3 totals 14 residues. Germline V gene lookup returns CDR1 SGHRS and CDR2 YFSETQ. The CDR3: CASSRASGVNEQFF. CDR3 nucleotides: TGCGCCAGCAGCAGGGCTAGCGGGGTGAATGAGCAGTTCTTC.